Following are 17 T cell receptor beta chains from one sample sequenced in a study of blood T cell repertoires in COVID-19. The table came from immunoSEQ multiplex PCR; TCRdb's copy has only in-frame clones and leaves some out. The sample has 500,000 to 600,000 clones, 85% to 90% seen once; the top ten hold roughly 8%. The sequencing sample was made of peripheral blood. The receptors were gathered from a woman in her forties or fifties with COVID-19, enrolled during active disease.

The gene calls are TRBV7-3 and TRBJ1-2; weak D call: TRBD1 (5 bases). This CDR3 region has 14 residues. The V end was cut by 2 bases, the J end by 4 bases, with 11 bases between. The V gene's germline CDR1 is SGHTA and CDR2 FQGTGA. This CDR3 is CASSLAGGAYGYTF. The CDR3 DNA reads as TGTGCCAGCAGCTTAGCGGGAGGGGCCTATGGCTACACCTTC.

V and J are TRBV10-1 and TRBJ2-3; 11 bases map to TRBD1. J was trimmed by 2 bases and V by 6 bases; bases with no gene match: 1. The CDR3 totals 14 residues. Germline lookup yields CDR1 WNHNN and CDR2 SYGVQD (reference sequence). The chain's CDR3 is CASRGQGDTDTQYF. In DNA, the CDR3 is TGCGCCAGCAGGGGACAGGGGGACACAGATACGCAGTATTTT.

In this sample, this clone turned up a few times. V is TRBV5-1 and J is TRBJ1-6; possibly TRBD1 for D (5 bases). This CDR3 has 14 residues. CDR1 and CDR2 (germline): SGHRS, YFSETQ. V lost 2 bases and J 7 bases, leaving 10 bases between the germline ends. The CDR3 is CASSFRTTNSPLHF. DNA of the CDR3: TGCGCCAGCAGCTTTAGGACAACCAATTCACCCCTCCACTTT.

The J gene is TRBJ1-4, the V gene TRBV5-1; D unresolved. In germline, CDR1 is SGHRS, CDR2 YFSETQ. The CDR3 covers 14 residues. V lost 4 bases to trimming and J lost 11 bases, with 18 bases between them. DNA of the CDR3: TGCGCCAGCAGCGCTGACGGCGGTATAAAGAAACTGTTTTTT. Amino acid sequence: CASSADGGIKKLFF.

The rearrangement joins TRBV28 to TRBJ2-7, with 7 bases matching TRBD1. The length of the CDR3 is 15 residues. Looked up from germline, CDR1 is MDHEN and CDR2 is SYDVKM. The V and J ends lost 4 bases and 2 bases, in that order; junction bases with no gene match: 8. CDR3 amino acids: CASSSRTGDTYEQYF. CDR3 bases: TGTGCCAGCAGTTCGAGGACAGGAGATACCTACGAGCAGTACTTC.

The chain employs TRBV29-1 and TRBJ1-1; 8 nucleotides agree with TRBD1. The germline V gene encodes CDR1 SQVTM and CDR2 ANQGSEA. The V and J ends lost 0 bases and 0 bases, in that order; junction bases with no gene match: 9. CDR3 length: 17 residues. The CDR3 nucleotides are TGCAGCGTTGAAGAGCCGACAGGGGTGGAGATGAACACTGAAGCTTTCTTT. This gives the protein CSVEEPTGVEMNTEAFF.

The J gene is TRBJ1-5, the V gene TRBV28; no firm D call. V was pared by 2 bases and J by 6 bases, with 5 bases between. Germline CDR1 is MDHEN and CDR2 is SYDVKM. This CDR3 has 12 amino acids. The CDR3 bases are TGTGCCAGCAGTTTACCAGGTCAGCCCCAGCATTTT. Protein sequence: CASSLPGQPQHF.

The rearrangement links TRBV19 to TRBJ1-1, with D perhaps TRBD1 (6 bases). CDR1 and CDR2 from the germline V gene are LNHDA and SQIVND (reference sequence). The CDR3 spans 13 residues. The ends were cut back, 4 bases at V and 6 bases at J, with 12 bases in the middle. In nucleotides, the CDR3 is TGTGCCAGTAGTAGAGGACAGAAGCCTGAAGCTTTCTTT. It is translated as CASSRGQKPEAFF.

The chain carries TRBV7-2 and TRBJ2-7, with 10 bases lining up with TRBD2. Germline CDR1 and CDR2: SGHTA and FQGNSA. The CDR3 is made up of 15 amino acids. The V segment lost 4 bases and the J segment 2 bases; nucleotides outside the gene matches: 5. The CDR3 protein is CASSSTSGAPYEQYF. The CDR3 DNA sequence: TGTGCCAGCAGCTCCACTAGCGGGGCCCCCTACGAGCAGTACTTC.

This clone was picked up a small number of times. V is TRBV30 and J is TRBJ1-5, with 7 bases identical to TRBD1. Looked up from germline, CDR1 is GTSNPN and CDR2 is SVGIG (reference sequence). The junction had 7 bases not matched to a gene; V was cut back by 6 bases and J by 5 bases. The CDR3 totals 13 residues. CDR3 loop: CACMTGRHQPQHF. The CDR3 DNA is TGTGCCTGCATGACAGGGAGGCATCAGCCCCAGCATTTT.

The V and J genes are TRBV6-5 and TRBJ1-6; D is uncertain. The V and J ends lost 10 bases and 13 bases respectively, with 26 bases between them. Germline loops: CDR1 MNHEY, CDR2 SVGAGI. The CDR3 consists of 15 residues. Here the CDR3 reads CATKIEGGLNVPLHF. CDR3 nucleotide sequence: TGTGCCACTAAAATTGAGGGTGGGCTTAATGTTCCCCTCCACTTT.

V usage is TRBV30 and J usage is TRBJ2-1; possibly TRBD2 for D (5 bases). Germline V gives CDR1 GTSNPN, CDR2 SVGIG (reference sequence). CDR3 length: 13 amino acids. V gave up 2 bases and J gave up 7 bases, with 12 bases separating them. The chain's CDR3 is CAWSNGLLNEQFF. The CDR3 coding sequence is TGTGCCTGGAGTAATGGACTCCTTAATGAGCAGTTCTTC. Using reference TRBV30 and TRBJ2-1 for the parts outside the CDR3, the full variable domain is SQTIHQWPATLVQPVGSPLSLECTVEGTSNPNLYWYRQAAGRGLQLLFYSVGIGQISSEVPQNLSASRPQDRQFILSSKKLLLSDSGFYLCAWSNGLLNEQFFGPGTRLTVL.

The chain carries TRBV19 and TRBJ1-6; no clear D. This CDR3 has 13 amino acids. Germline-derived CDR1 and CDR2 are LNHDA and SQIVND (reference sequence). V was clipped by 5 bases and J by 7 bases, with 9 bases between them. The DNA for the CDR3 is TGTGCCAGTAGTGGAGAAATCAATTCACCCCTCCACTTT. The encoded protein is CASSGEINSPLHF.

V gene TRBV9 combines with J gene TRBJ2-6; D perhaps matches TRBD2 (6 bases). Per the germline V gene, CDR1 is SGDLS and CDR2 is YYNGEE. Trimming removed 3 bases at V and 4 bases at J, with 11 bases between. The CDR3 totals 15 residues. Written as DNA, the CDR3 is TGTGCCAGCAGCGGCGCTAGCGTCGGGGCCAACGTCCTGACTTTC. Residues: CASSGASVGANVLTF.

This sequence joins TRBV19 and TRBJ1-2; the D is unclear. Germline V lookup: CDR1 LNHDA, CDR2 SQIVND (reference sequence). The CDR3 totals 16 residues. Trimming shortened V by 0 bases and J by 2 bases, and 13 bases separated the two germline ends. This chain's CDR3 is CASSIDRVALNYGYTF. CDR3 nucleotide sequence: TGTGCCAGTAGTATAGATCGGGTTGCACTAAACTATGGCTACACCTTC.

The chain employs TRBV2 and TRBJ1-5, with TRBD1 matching over 7 bases. CDR3 size: 16 residues. Trimming took 3 bases from V and 2 from J; bases not matched to a gene: 7. Per the germline V gene, CDR1 is SNHLY and CDR2 is FYNNEI. CDR3 residues: CASSDTGDRGNQPQHF. Written as DNA, the CDR3 is TGTGCCAGCAGTGATACAGGGGATCGCGGCAATCAGCCCCAGCATTTT.

The chain uses TRBV4-2 and TRBJ2-3; TRBD1 matches at 7 bases. The CDR3 spans 19 residues. The germline gives CDR1 LGHNA, CDR2 YNFKEQ. Germline trimming cut 5 bases from V and 1 base from J; bases unmatched to any gene: 18. The CDR3 loop reads CASSGVGVGDGQGTDTQYF. The CDR3 nucleotides read TGTGCCAGCAGCGGGGTCGGAGTCGGTGATGGACAGGGCACAGATACGCAGTATTTT.